Listed here are 11 T cell receptor beta chains from one sample, sequenced in a study of OX40 agonist ivuxolimab in advanced cancers. The table came from immunoSEQ multiplex PCR; TCRdb's copy has only in-frame clones and leaves some out. The data hold 45,000 to 65,000 clones, with 75% to 85% observed a single time. The input for sequencing was CD4+ or CD8+ T cells sorted from blood, taken in a trial of the OX40 agonist ivuxolimab. Source of these receptors: an adult with an advanced solid tumor such as melanoma, head and neck, liver or kidney cancer.

V and J are TRBV5-4 and TRBJ1-4, with 9 bases lining up with TRBD1. Looked up from germline, CDR1 is SGHNT and CDR2 is YYREEE (reference sequence). V was pared by 4 bases and J by 8 bases, with 6 bases of the junction left unmatched. The CDR3 is made up of 14 amino acids. The CDR3 region is CASSAGTGQEKLFF. CDR3 bases: TGTGCCAGCAGCGCCGGGACAGGGCAGGAAAAACTGTTTTTT.

This rearrangement joins TRBV23-1 to TRBJ1-1; 7 nucleotides match TRBD1. TRBV23-1 is annotated as an ORF whose role is uncertain. The CDR3 runs to 16 residues. V gave up 3 bases and J gave up 1 base; unmatched junction bases: 8. This CDR3 is CASSHGTAFKNTEAFF. CDR3 DNA sequence: TGCGCCAGCAGTCATGGGACAGCATTTAAGAACACTGAAGCTTTCTTT.

The V call is TRBV5-5, the J call TRBJ1-1; TRBD1 might be the D (6 bases). This CDR3 has 16 residues. V was shortened by 3 bases and J by 0 bases, with 15 bases between the two germline ends. Germline CDR1 reads SGHKS; CDR2 reads YYEKEE (reference sequence). The CDR3 region is CASSSISGTLNTEAFF. Here the CDR3 DNA reads TGTGCCAGCAGCTCAATTTCCGGGACATTGAACACTGAAGCTTTCTTT.

The chain is built from TRBV6-1 and TRBJ1-4; 8 bases align to TRBD1. J lost 7 bases, V lost 5 bases, and 6 bases had no gene match. The CDR3 has 14 residues. Germline V lookup: CDR1 MNHNS, CDR2 SASEGT. CDR3 coding DNA: TGTGCCAGCAGTTCTCAGGGGGCTCGTGAAAAACTGTTTTTT. Translating it yields CASSSQGAREKLFF.

This rearrangement joins TRBV10-1 to TRBJ2-2; TRBD1 might be the D (5 bases). This CDR3 has 15 residues. Trimming removed 6 bases at V and 4 bases at J, with 15 bases between. The germline CDR1 and CDR2 sequences are WNHNN and SYGVQD (reference sequence). CDR3 sequence: CASRGQEDSTGELFF. For the CDR3, the DNA is TGCGCCAGCAGAGGACAAGAGGATTCCACCGGGGAGCTGTTTTTT.

The chain joins TRBV6-6 to TRBJ2-1; tentatively, D is TRBD2 (5 bases). The V and J ends lost 7 bases and 11 bases respectively, with 18 bases between them. The CDR3 runs 13 residues. The germline V gene has CDR1 MNHNY and CDR2 SVGAGI (reference sequence). The CDR3 region has the DNA TGTGCCAGCACTCTCTCTCTGTCGGGGAAGCAGTTCTTC. Its translation: CASTLSLSGKQFF.

This clone was detected once. This chain uses TRBV6-1 with TRBJ1-2; 7 bases match TRBD1. The CDR3 is made up of 13 amino acids. Germline V gene sequence: CDR1 MNHNS, CDR2 SASEGT. V dropped 5 bases and J dropped 6; count of bases not matched to a gene: 6. The CDR3 sequence: CASSTDREHGYTF. The CDR3 DNA reads as TGTGCCAGCAGTACAGACAGGGAACATGGCTACACCTTC.

This clone was seen only once. V and J are TRBV9 and TRBJ1-2; TRBD1 is a possible D gene (6 bases). Germline V gene data show CDR1 as SGDLS and CDR2 as YYNGEE. Trimming took off 3 bases at V and 3 bases at J, with 9 bases between the two ends. The CDR3 spans 13 residues. CDR3 sequence: CASSGNRDYGYTF. The CDR3 DNA reads TGTGCCAGCAGCGGGAACAGGGACTATGGCTACACCTTC. Full variable domain (rest looked up from reference TRBV9 and TRBJ1-2): DSGVTQTPKHLITATGQRVTLRCSPRSGDLSVYWYQQSLDQGLQFLIQYYNGEERAKGNILERFSAQQFPDLHSELNLSSLELGDSALYFCASSGNRDYGYTFGSGTRLTVV.

The chain uses TRBV7-2 and TRBJ2-6; no clear D. CDR3 length: 12 amino acids. The V gene's germline CDR1 is SGHTA and CDR2 FQGNSA. The V and J ends lost 2 bases and 6 bases respectively, with 2 bases between them. DNA for the CDR3: TGTGCCAGCAGCTTACTGGCCAACGTCCTGACTTTC. Translation: CASSLLANVLTF. Complete variable domain (other parts from reference TRBV7-2 and TRBJ2-6): GAGVSQSPSNKVTEKGKDVELRCDPISGHTALYWYRQSLGQGLEFLIYFQGNSAPDKSGLPSDRFSAERTGGSVSTLTIQRTQQEDSAVYLCASSLLANVLTFGAGSRLTVL.

The chain combines TRBV18 with TRBJ2-2; D unclear. V lost 4 bases, J lost 6 bases, and 6 bases lay in between. This CDR3 contains 12 residues. CDR1 and CDR2 from the germline V gene are KGHSH and LQKENI. CDR3 loop: CASSLGAGELFF. The CDR3 DNA reads TGTGCCAGCTCACTCGGCGCCGGGGAGCTGTTTTTT. Full variable domain (missing parts from reference TRBV18 and TRBJ2-2): NAGVMQNPRHLVRRRGQEARLRCSPMKGHSHVYWYRQLPEEGLKFMVYLQKENIIDESGMPKERFSAEFPKEGPSILRIQQVVRGDSAAYFCASSLGAGELFFGEGSRLTVL.

V is TRBV5-1 and J is TRBJ1-1; D uncertain. V lost 5 bases, J lost 1 base, and 9 bases lay in between. The germline V gene encodes CDR1 SGHRS and CDR2 YFSETQ. The CDR3 sequence is 13 residues long. Here the CDR3 DNA reads TGCGCCAGCAGTCCTCTACCGAACACTGAAGCTTTCTTT. This translates into CASSPLPNTEAFF. The full variable domain, in which reference TRBV5-1 and TRBJ1-1 provide the parts outside the CDR3, is KAGVTQTPRYLIKTRGQQVTLSCSPISGHRSVSWYQQTPGQGLQFLFEYFSETQRNKGNFPGRFSGRQFSNSRSEMNVSTLELGDSALYLCASSPLPNTEAFFGQGTRLTVV.